The 4 T cell receptor beta chains given below trace back to one sample, sequenced in a study of human T cells and chemical hapten exposure. Time point denoted: pre-sensitization, week 0. Noted treatment: therapeutic diphenylcyclopropenone sensitization with weekly scalp DPC. TCRdb passed the RACE reads through MiXCR, listing each CDR3 protein once. The table has about 260,000 distinct CDR3 sequences, 7.5% to 10% seen once. Sample: whole blood, taken in connection with sensitization to the hapten diphenylcyclopropenone (DPC). The source of these receptors is a woman aged 40-49 years with alopecia areata. Some clones in this sample may be carry-over from other donors' samples.

This clonotype was seen only a few times. The chain combines TRBV28 with TRBJ2-7, with 7 positions matching TRBD2. V dropped 2 bases and J dropped 4; count of bases not matched to a gene: 2. CDR1 and CDR2 from the germline V gene are MDHEN and SYDVKM. The CDR3 has 13 amino acids. The CDR3 protein is CASSLTSDYEQYF. The CDR3 DNA follows: TGTGCCAGCAGTTTAACTAGCGATTACGAGCAGTACTTC.

The rearrangement uses TRBV4-2 and TRBJ2-7, with D perhaps matching TRBD2 (7 bases). Germline-derived CDR1 and CDR2 are LGHNA and YNFKEQ. V dropped 4 bases and J dropped 3 bases, with 13 bases sitting between them. The CDR3 has 14 amino acids. CDR3 nucleotide sequence: TGTGCCAGCAGCCGGCTGGGAGGGGGCTACGAGCAGTACTTC. This encodes CASSRLGGGYEQYF.

This clonotype occurred a few times. The rearrangement uses TRBV29-1 and TRBJ2-7; possible D gene TRBD1, 5 bases. The length of the CDR3 is 13 residues. Per the germline V gene, CDR1 is SQVTM and CDR2 is ANQGSEA. The V end was cut by 5 bases, the J end by 4 bases, with 15 bases between. The CDR3 reads CSVQGAVQYEQYF. The CDR3 DNA reads TGCAGCGTTCAAGGGGCGGTTCAATACGAGCAGTACTTC.

J is TRBJ2-1 and V is TRBV11-2; 8 nucleotides line up with TRBD2. CDR1 is SGHAT and CDR2 is FQNNGV in the germline V gene. The V gene end was trimmed by 0 bases and the J gene end by 7 bases; junction bases not matched to a gene: 5. The CDR3 sequence is 15 residues long. CDR3 protein: CASSLEGLGSNEQFF. CDR3 bases: TGTGCCAGCAGCTTAGAGGGACTAGGGAGTAATGAGCAGTTCTTC.